This T cell receptor beta chain is drawn from a study of T cell responses to AZD1222 COVID-19 vaccine. As for the study in general: Doses given second, at about 4 or about 12 weeks, were pooled.

This CDR3 spans 14 amino acids. The germline CDR1 and CDR2 sequences are MDHEN and SYDVKM. Trimming removed 7 bases from V and 3 bases from J, with 15 bases in between. Using immunoSEQ multiplex PCR, the repertoire was profiled, and TCRdb retains in-frame clones only, with some absent. The profile covers approximately 110,000 clones, with about 85% appearing a single time and roughly 6.2% taken by the ten largest. In regard to this clone: Antigen unknown.

Study results and limitations: At baseline, seropositivity was found in only a handful of AZD1222 recipients. Repertoires in all cases were sampled only once the peak T cell response had passed. A reported finding is that nearly half of spike-specific TCRs target unmutated variant regions.

The J gene is TRBJ1-1, the V gene TRBV28; weak D call: TRBD1 (5 bases). The sequence came from an adult in good health. The source was peripheral blood, collected on day 0 of AZD1222 vaccination. The CDR3 coding sequence is TGTGCCAGCATAGCAAGGGGTCTGTACACTGAAGCTTTCTTT. It codes for CASIARGLYTEAFF.